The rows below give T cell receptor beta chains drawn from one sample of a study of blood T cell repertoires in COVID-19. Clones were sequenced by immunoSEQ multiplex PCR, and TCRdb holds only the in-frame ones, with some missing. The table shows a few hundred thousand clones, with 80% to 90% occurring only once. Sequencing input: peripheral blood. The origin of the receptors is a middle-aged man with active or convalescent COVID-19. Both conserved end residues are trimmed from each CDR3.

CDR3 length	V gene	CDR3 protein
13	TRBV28	ASSPDGTGNTEAF
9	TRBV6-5	ASSLNQPQH
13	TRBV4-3	ASSQDFGETETQY
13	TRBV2	ASFPGTSGSYEQY
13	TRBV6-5	ASSRGQGVNSPLH
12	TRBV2	ASSEQSRDTEAF
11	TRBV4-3	ASSQVNDQPQH
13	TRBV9	ASSVKGQSTYQQY
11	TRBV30	AWTLQENTEAF
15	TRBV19	ASKIVRGNMGNQPQH
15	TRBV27	ASSLVISGPYQETQY
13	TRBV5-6	ASSSTRRGTEGYT
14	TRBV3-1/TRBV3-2	ASSQWQATGNYGYT
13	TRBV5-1	ASSPAGQGAYEQY
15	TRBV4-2	ASSHGIAGRAIETQY
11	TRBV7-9	ASSPSGVSPLH
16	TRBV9	ASSGPPLGSGRADTQY
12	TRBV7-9	ASSFGGLLRGYT
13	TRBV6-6	ASSDTGTDNYGYT
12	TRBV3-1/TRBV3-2	ASSQGQGYNEQF
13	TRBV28	ASRPQGGGNSPLH
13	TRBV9	ASSVGVRGDQPQH
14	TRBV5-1	ASSRGDRLLVGGYT
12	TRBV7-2	ASSPAGGGNTIY
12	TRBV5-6	ASSRTSGRETQY
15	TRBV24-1	ATSDFGRGPSGDTQY
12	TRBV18	ASSPSQRDTEAF
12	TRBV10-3	AIRNRDSHTEAF
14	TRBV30	AWSVLGQGMNTEAF
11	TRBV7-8	ASSPALENEQF
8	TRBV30	ACRSYGYT
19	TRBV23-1	ASSQCEEQLAGGPRTDTQY
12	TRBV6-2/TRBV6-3	ASSYSGVNYEQY
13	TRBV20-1	SASPSAGGRDTQY
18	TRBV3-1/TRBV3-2	ASSQDRMGLAGARGREQF
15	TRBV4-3	ASSQDTTGLYEETQY
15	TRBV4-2	ASSQDQRGYSNQPQH
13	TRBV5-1	ASSLDGQPFYGYT
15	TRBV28	ASSLSATGAGGNTIY
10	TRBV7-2	ASSLRTADPF
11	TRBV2	ASRGESNYGYT
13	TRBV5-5	ASSLWAGSNTEAF
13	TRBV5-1	ASSFTGGDDTEAF
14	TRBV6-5	ASSYFEARNTGELF
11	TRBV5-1	ASSLLLRDTQY